One and the same sample provided the 22 T cell receptor beta chains below, sequenced in a study of blood T cell repertoires in COVID-19. The method was immunoSEQ multiplex PCR; TCRdb's version includes in-frame clones alone and lacks a portion of them. Altogether about 120,000 clones are present, 85% being singletons, with the ten largest covering approximately 11%. Sequencing used peripheral blood. The receptors derive from a man of 80 years or more with acute or convalescent COVID-19.

This chain connects TRBV15 to TRBJ2-5; D is perhaps TRBD1 (6 bases). Trimming took off 0 bases at V and 2 bases at J, with 16 bases between the two ends. CDR1 is LNHNV and CDR2 is YYDKDF in the germline V gene (reference sequence). This CDR3 region has 17 residues. CDR3 nucleotide sequence: TGTGCCACCAGCAGAGATTGGGGGCAGGGACAACAAGAGACCCAGTACTTC. Translation: CATSRDWGQGQQETQYF.

The chain has TRBV7-6 and TRBJ2-3; 7 bases map to TRBD2. The V gene end was trimmed by 1 base and the J gene end by 0 bases; junction bases not matched to a gene: 1. There are 15 residues in the CDR3. The germline CDR1 and CDR2 sequences are SGHVS and FNYEAQ. CDR3 sequence: CASSLEAGSTDTQYF. For the CDR3, the DNA is TGTGCCAGCAGCTTAGAAGCGGGGAGCACAGATACGCAGTATTTT.

The CDR3 DNA reads TGTGCCAGCAGCTCCCAGACTAGCGGGGTAAACACCGGGGAGCTGTTTTTT. It codes for CASSSQTSGVNTGELFF. The chain combines TRBV7-3 with TRBJ2-2, with 11 bases fitting TRBD2. CDR3 length: 17 amino acids. Germline V gene lookup returns CDR1 SGHTA and CDR2 FQGTGA. V was pared by 4 bases and J by 2 bases, with 6 bases of the junction left unmatched.

The rearrangement links TRBV19 to TRBJ1-2; 9 bases are shared with TRBD1. Per the germline V gene, CDR1 is LNHDA and CDR2 is SQIVND (reference sequence). The CDR3 totals 13 residues. V trimming: 10 bases; J trimming: 7 bases; junction bases outside the gene matches: 10. The CDR3: CATYRDRVGGYTF. CDR3 in DNA: TGTGCCACCTACCGGGACAGGGTGGGTGGCTACACCTTC.

This rearrangement joins TRBV6-1 to TRBJ2-3; 11 nucleotides line up with TRBD1. V was clipped by 3 bases and J by 3 bases; unmatched bases: 5. Germline V gene lookup returns CDR1 MNHNS and CDR2 SASEGT. CDR3 length: 16 residues. The CDR3 reads CASSERDRGTTDTQYF. DNA of the CDR3: TGTGCCAGCAGTGAGAGGGACAGGGGGACGACAGATACGCAGTATTTT.

This chain uses TRBV5-1 with TRBJ2-7, with 13 bases lining up with TRBD2. Germline V gives CDR1 SGHRS, CDR2 YFSETQ. The CDR3 contains 16 residues. Trimming took 4 bases from V and 4 from J; bases not matched to a gene: 8. The CDR3, as DNA: TGCGCCAGCAGCGCTACTAGCGGGGGGGCGGTGTACGAGCAGTACTTC. It specifies CASSATSGGAVYEQYF.

The chain uses TRBV6-5 and TRBJ2-1, with TRBD2 matching over 10 bases. The V gene's germline CDR1 is MNHEY and CDR2 SVGAGI. V shed 9 bases and J 1 base; nucleotides not matched to a gene: 6. The CDR3 runs to 15 residues. The CDR3 DNA sequence: TGTGCCAGTTCCTCAGCGGGAGGGTCCTACAATGAGCAGTTCTTC. Translation: CASSSAGGSYNEQFF.

The CDR3 coding sequence is TGTGCCAGCAGGCTAGCGGAAGCGAACCTCGACTACAATGAGCAGTTCTTC. Translated, it gives CASRLAEANLDYNEQFF. V and J are TRBV21-1 and TRBJ2-1; the table's D gene call, TRBD2, was not cross checked with the DNA. TRBV21-1 is assigned pseudogene status. The CDR3 loop spans 17 amino acids.

The CDR3 region has the DNA TGTGCCAGCAGCTTCCGTGGGACAGGCATTAATAATGAAAAACTGTTTTTT. Protein: CASSFRGTGINNEKLFF. V usage is TRBV5-6 and J usage is TRBJ1-4, with 8 bases identical to TRBD1. CDR1 is SGHDT and CDR2 is YYEEEE in the germline V gene. The CDR3 is made up of 17 amino acids. Unmatched junction bases numbered 10, after V lost 2 bases and J lost 4 bases.

The chain is built from TRBV6-2 or TRBV6-3 and TRBJ1-5, with 7 nucleotides matching TRBD1. This CDR3 region has 14 residues. The junction had 6 bases not matched to a gene; V was cut back by 6 bases and J by 4 bases. The V gene's germline CDR1 is MNHEY and CDR2 SVGEGT. The CDR3 reads CASSLLQGNQPQHF. The DNA of the CDR3 is TGTGCCAGCAGCCTATTACAGGGGAATCAGCCCCAGCATTTT.

The chain has TRBV2 and TRBJ2-1; unclear D gene. Germline V gives CDR1 SNHLY, CDR2 FYNNEI. Trimming removed 5 bases from V and 14 bases from J, with 28 bases in between. This CDR3 is 16 amino acids long. In nucleotides, the CDR3 is TGTGCCAGCAGTATACGACAACCAGCCGGTCCCTCCGGTGAGTTCTTC. Translation: CASSIRQPAGPSGEFF.

This clone has only a few counts. This sequence joins TRBV10-3 and TRBJ2-7; D remains ambiguous. Germline CDR1 and CDR2: ENHRY and SYGVKD. Trimming cost V 8 bases and J 2 bases, with 16 bases left between them. This CDR3 comprises 14 residues. The DNA for the CDR3 is TGTGCCATCGGTTCTACGGGTACCACCTACGAGCAGTACTTC. It translates to CAIGSTGTTYEQYF.

This CDR3 is CASSPQGNTEAFF. In nucleotides, the CDR3 is TGTGCCAGCAGCCCCCAGGGGAACACTGAAGCTTTCTTT. The J gene is TRBJ1-1, the V gene TRBV7-9; possible D gene TRBD1, 5 bases. Trimming removed 5 bases from V and 1 base from J, with 8 bases in between. This CDR3 has 13 residues. Germline-derived CDR1 and CDR2 are SEHNR and FQNEAQ (reference sequence).

The CDR3, as DNA: TGTGCCAGCAGCCTTCTAGCGGGAGCTCCCGCCGAGCAGTACTTC. Its translation is CASSLLAGAPAEQYF. The gene calls are TRBV7-8 and TRBJ2-7; 10 bases are a match to TRBD2. V lost 5 bases, J lost 6 bases, and 10 bases stayed unmatched. Germline values: CDR1 SGHVS, CDR2 FQNEAQ. The CDR3 has 15 amino acids.

The genes are TRBV5-6 and TRBJ1-4; 8 bases align to TRBD1. There are 18 residues in the CDR3. V lost 2 bases, J lost 3 bases, and 12 bases stayed unmatched. Looked up from germline, CDR1 is SGHDT and CDR2 is YYEEEE. CDR3 nucleotide sequence: TGTGCCAGCAGCTTAAGGACGACAGGGGCGCGACCTAATGAAAAACTGTTTTTT. Protein: CASSLRTTGARPNEKLFF.

This clone was seen once. The chain combines TRBV6-5 with TRBJ2-7; TRBD1 aligns across 7 bases. This CDR3 spans 14 amino acids. With 10 bases clipped from V and 2 bases from J, the junction kept 11 bases outside the gene matches. Germline V gene lookup returns CDR1 MNHEY and CDR2 SVGAGI. CDR3 bases: TGTGCCACCACCCGGGGACAGCCGACCTACGAGCAGTACTTC. This gives the protein CATTRGQPTYEQYF.

This rearrangement joins TRBV5-6 to TRBJ1-1; D is ambiguous. The germline V gene has CDR1 SGHDT and CDR2 YYEEEE. This CDR3 has 16 amino acids. Trimming pared 0 bases from V and 1 base from J, leaving 13 bases between. CDR3 DNA: TGTGCCAGCAGCTTGGGACACGCACAGAAGAACACTGAAGCTTTCTTT. Translation: CASSLGHAQKNTEAFF.

V gene TRBV27 combines with J gene TRBJ1-4; maybe TRBD1 (6 bases). The germline CDR1 and CDR2 sequences are MNHEY and SMNVEV (reference sequence). This CDR3 spans 14 amino acids. V was pared by 6 bases and J by 4 bases, with 12 bases between. The CDR3 region is CASSHDRNNEKLFF. Written as DNA, the CDR3 is TGTGCCAGCAGCCACGACAGGAATAATGAAAAACTGTTTTTT.

J is TRBJ2-7 and V is TRBV11-2; TRBD2 is a possible D gene (5 bases). The length of the CDR3 is 13 residues. The V end was cut by 2 bases, the J end by 3 bases, with 8 bases between. Germline V lookup: CDR1 SGHAT, CDR2 FQNNGV. CDR3 coding DNA: TGTGCCAGCAGCTTACTAGCAGACTACGAGCAGTACTTC. Protein product: CASSLLADYEQYF. Looking up the rest from reference TRBV11-2 and TRBJ2-7 gives the full variable domain: EAGVAQSPRYKIIEKRQSVAFWCNPISGHATLYWYQQILGQGPKLLIQFQNNGVVDDSQLPKDRFSAERLKGVDSTLKIQPAKLEDSAVYLCASSLLADYEQYFGPGTRLTVT.

The chain is built from TRBV7-9 and TRBJ1-5; TRBD1 matches 7 bases. J was trimmed by 1 base and V by 5 bases; bases with no gene match: 5. CDR1 is SEHNR and CDR2 is FQNEAQ in the germline V gene (reference sequence). This CDR3 has 15 amino acids. The CDR3 region is CASSTDRTSNQPQHF. The CDR3 DNA is TGTGCCAGCAGCACGGACAGGACGAGCAATCAGCCCCAGCATTTT.

The chain employs TRBV29-1 and TRBJ1-1; D may be TRBD1 (5 bases). V lost 3 bases, J lost 4 bases, and 9 bases lay in between. The CDR3 spans 12 residues. Germline CDR1 SQVTM, CDR2 ANQGSEA. The CDR3, as DNA: TGCAGCGTTGACCGGGGGAGCACTGAAGCTTTCTTT. It is translated as CSVDRGSTEAFF. Using reference TRBV29-1 and TRBJ1-1 for the parts outside the CDR3, the full variable domain is SAVISQKPSRDICQRGTSLTIQCQVDSQVTMMFWYRQQPGQSLTLIATANQGSEATYESGFVIDKFPISRPNLTFSTLTVSNMSPEDSSIYLCSVDRGSTEAFFGQGTRLTVV.

The genes are TRBV5-1 and TRBJ2-2; a possible D gene is TRBD2 (5 bases). CDR1 and CDR2 from the germline V gene are SGHRS and YFSETQ. The CDR3 has 14 residues. Trimming took 5 bases from V and 1 from J, leaving 9 bases between them. CDR3 nucleotides: TGCGCCAGCAGGAAAGGACTGAACACCGGGGAGCTGTTTTTT. Encoded protein: CASRKGLNTGELFF.